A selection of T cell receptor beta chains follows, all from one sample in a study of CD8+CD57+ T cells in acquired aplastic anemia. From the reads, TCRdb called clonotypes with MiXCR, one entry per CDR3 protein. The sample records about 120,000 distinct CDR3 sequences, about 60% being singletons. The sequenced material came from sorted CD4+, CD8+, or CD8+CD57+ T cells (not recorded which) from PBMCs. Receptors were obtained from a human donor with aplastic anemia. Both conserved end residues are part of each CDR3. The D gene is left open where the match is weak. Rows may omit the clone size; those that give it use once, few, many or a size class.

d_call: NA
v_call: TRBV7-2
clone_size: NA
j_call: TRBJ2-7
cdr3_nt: TGTGCCAGCAGCTTCAGCTCCTCCTCGGCACCTGACCGGGACTTC
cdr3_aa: CASSFSSSSAPDRDF

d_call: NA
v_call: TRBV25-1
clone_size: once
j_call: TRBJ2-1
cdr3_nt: TGTGCCAGCAGTCCTAGGGACTTCCTCTACAATGAGCAGTTCTTC
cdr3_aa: CASSPRDFLYNEQFF

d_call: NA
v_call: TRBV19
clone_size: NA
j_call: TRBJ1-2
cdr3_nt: TGTGCCAGTAGGGAACGTCACACGAAAAACTATGGCTACACCTTC
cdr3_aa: CASRERHTKNYGYTF

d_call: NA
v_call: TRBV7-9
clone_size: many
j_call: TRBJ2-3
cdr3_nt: TGTGCCAGCAGCCAAAGCACAGATACGCAGTATTTT
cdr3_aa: CASSQSTDTQYF

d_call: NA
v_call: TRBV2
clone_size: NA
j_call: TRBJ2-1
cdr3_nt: TGTGCCAGCAGTGGGGACCTCTGGATGAATGAGCAGTTCTTC
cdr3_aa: CASSGDLWMNEQFF

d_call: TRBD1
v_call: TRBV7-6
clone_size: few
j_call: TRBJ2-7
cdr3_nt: TGTGCCTCCGGACAGGTCGGGGAGCAGTACTTC
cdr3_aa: CASGQVGEQYF

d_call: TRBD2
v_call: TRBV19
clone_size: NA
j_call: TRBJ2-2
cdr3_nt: TGTGCCAGTGGGACTAGCGGGGGGCCGGGGGAGCTGTTTTTT
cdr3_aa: CASGTSGGPGELFF

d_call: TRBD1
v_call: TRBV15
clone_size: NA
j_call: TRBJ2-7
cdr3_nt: TGTGCCACCAGCCCCAACCCGGGACAGGTTGGTCGGGAGCAGTACTTC
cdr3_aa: CATSPNPGQVGREQYF

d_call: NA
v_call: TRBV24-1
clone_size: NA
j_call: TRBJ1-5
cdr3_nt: TGTGCCACCAGCAACCGGGACGGCACGGGGCCCCAGCATTTT
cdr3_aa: CATSNRDGTGPQHF

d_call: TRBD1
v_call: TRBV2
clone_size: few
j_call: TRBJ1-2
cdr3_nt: TGTGCCAGCAGTCCGACAGGGGGGTATGGGTACACCTTC
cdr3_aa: CASSPTGGYGYTF

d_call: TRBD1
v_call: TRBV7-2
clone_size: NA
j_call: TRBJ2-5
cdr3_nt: TGTGCCAGCAGCTTAGGGACAGGGGATCAAGAGACCCAGTACTTC
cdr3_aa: CASSLGTGDQETQYF

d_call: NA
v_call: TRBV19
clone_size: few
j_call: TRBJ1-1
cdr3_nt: TGTGCCAGTAGTATCACCATGAACACTGAAGCTTTCTTT
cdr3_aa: CASSITMNTEAFF

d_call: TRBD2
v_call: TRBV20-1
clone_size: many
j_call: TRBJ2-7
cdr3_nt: TGCAGTGCTTCTCGTCGCGGGACTAGCGGGGGATACGAGCAGTACTTC
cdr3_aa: CSASRRGTSGGYEQYF

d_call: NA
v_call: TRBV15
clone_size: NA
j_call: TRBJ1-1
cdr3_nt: TGTGCCACCAGCGCCTCAGGGGCAGTGAACACTGAAGCTTTCTTT
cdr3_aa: CATSASGAVNTEAFF

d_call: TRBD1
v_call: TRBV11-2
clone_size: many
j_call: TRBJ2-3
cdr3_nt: TGTGCCAGCAGCTCTCGGACAGGATACACAGATACGCAGTATTTT
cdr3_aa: CASSSRTGYTDTQYF

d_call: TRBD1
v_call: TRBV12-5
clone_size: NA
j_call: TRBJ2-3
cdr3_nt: TGTGCTAGTGGTTCCGACAGGGGTACGGATACGCAGTATTTT
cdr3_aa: CASGSDRGTDTQYF

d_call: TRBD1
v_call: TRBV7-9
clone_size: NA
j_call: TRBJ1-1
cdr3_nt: TGTGCCAGCAGCTTACAGGGGGATACTGAAGCTTTCTTT
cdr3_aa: CASSLQGDTEAFF

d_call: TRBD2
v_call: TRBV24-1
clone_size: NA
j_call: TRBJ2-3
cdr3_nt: TGTGCCACCAGTGACGGACTTAGCGGGGGGGCCAGAGATACGCAGTATTTT
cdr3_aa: CATSDGLSGGARDTQYF

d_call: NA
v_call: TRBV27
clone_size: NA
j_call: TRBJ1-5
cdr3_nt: TGTGCCAGCAGTTTAATGGGGAATCAGCCCCAGCATTTT
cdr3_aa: CASSLMGNQPQHF

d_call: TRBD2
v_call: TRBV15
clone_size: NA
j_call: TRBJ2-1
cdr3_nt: TGTGCCACCAGGGAGCTAGCGGGAGGGTACAATGAGCAGTTCTTC
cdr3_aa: CATRELAGGYNEQFF

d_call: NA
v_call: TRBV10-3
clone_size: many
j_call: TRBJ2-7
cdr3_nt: TGTGCCATCAGTGACGGGTCCCTCTCCTACGAGCAGTACTTC
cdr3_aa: CAISDGSLSYEQYF

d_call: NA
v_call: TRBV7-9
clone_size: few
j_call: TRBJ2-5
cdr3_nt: TGTGCCAGCAGCTCATGGGCGTGGGGGCAAGAGACCCAGTACTTC
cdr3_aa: CASSSWAWGQETQYF

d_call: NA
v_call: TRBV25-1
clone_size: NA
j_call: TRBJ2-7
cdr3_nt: TGTGCCAGCAGTGAACCGGGACTGGGCTCCTACGAGCAGTACTTC
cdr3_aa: CASSEPGLGSYEQYF

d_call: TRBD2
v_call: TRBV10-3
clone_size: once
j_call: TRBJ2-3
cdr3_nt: TGTGCCATCAGTGAGTCGGGACTAGCGGGGGTGCAAACGCAGTATTTT
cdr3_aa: CAISESGLAGVQTQYF

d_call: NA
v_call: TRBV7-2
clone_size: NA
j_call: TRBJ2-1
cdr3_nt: TGTGCCAGCAGCTTAGCTACTGTGGGGGAGCAGTTCTTC
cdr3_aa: CASSLATVGEQFF

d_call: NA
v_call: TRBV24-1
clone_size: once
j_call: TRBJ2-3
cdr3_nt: TGTGCCACCAGTGATCAACGGAGATCGAGCACAGATACGCAGTATTTT
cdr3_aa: CATSDQRRSSTDTQYF

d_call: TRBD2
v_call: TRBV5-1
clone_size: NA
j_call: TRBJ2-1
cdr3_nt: TGCGCCAGCAGCTTGGAGGCTAGCGGGAGGGCCGGACGGCCCTACAATGAGCAGTTCTTC
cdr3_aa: CASSLEASGRAGRPYNEQFF

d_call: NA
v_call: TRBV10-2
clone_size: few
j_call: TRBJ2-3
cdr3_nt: TGCGCCAGCAGTGACGCATACACCGGGAATACGCAGTATTTT
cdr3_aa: CASSDAYTGNTQYF

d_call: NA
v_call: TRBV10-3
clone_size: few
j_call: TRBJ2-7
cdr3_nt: TGTGCCATCAGTGACAGCTACGAGCAGTACTTC
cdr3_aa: CAISDSYEQYF

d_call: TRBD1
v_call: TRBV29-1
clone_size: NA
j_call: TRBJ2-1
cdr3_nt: TGCAGCCACAGGCGGACAGGTGGGTTTGTAAATGAGCAGTTCTTC
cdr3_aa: CSHRRTGGFVNEQFF

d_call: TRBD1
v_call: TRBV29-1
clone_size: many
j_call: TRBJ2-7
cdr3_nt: TGCAGCGTTGAAAGTCCGGACAGGCTCTACGAGCAGTACTTC
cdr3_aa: CSVESPDRLYEQYF

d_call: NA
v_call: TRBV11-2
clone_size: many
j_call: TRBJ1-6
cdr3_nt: TGTGCCAGCAGCTTAGATCCAGGGTACAGTTCACCCCTCCACTTT
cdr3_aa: CASSLDPGYSSPLHF

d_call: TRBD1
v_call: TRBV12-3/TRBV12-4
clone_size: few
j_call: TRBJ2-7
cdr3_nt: TGTGCCTCAATGACAGGGAGCCACGAGCAGTACTTC
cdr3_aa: CASMTGSHEQYF

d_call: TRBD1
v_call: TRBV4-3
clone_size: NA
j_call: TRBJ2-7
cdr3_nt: TGCGCCAGCAGCCAAGACCAACAGGGGATACCCTACGAGCAGTACTTC
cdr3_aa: CASSQDQQGIPYEQYF

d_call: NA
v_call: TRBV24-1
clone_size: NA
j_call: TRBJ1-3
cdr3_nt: TGTGCCACCAGTGATACAGGGCCCAACTCTGGAAACACCATATATTTT
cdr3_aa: CATSDTGPNSGNTIYF

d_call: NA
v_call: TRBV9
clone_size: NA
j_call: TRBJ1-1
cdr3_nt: TGTGCCAGCTCACCGTATGAAAACAGGGTTACCACTGAAGCTTTCTTT
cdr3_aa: CASSPYENRVTTEAFF

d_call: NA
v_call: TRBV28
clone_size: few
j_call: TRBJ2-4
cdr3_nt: TGTGCCAGCAGTTTTGACAGGGAGGAAAACATTCAGTACTTC
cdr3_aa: CASSFDREENIQYF

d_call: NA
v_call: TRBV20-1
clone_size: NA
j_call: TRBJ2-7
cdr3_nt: TGCAGTGCTAGCGGTGGGGGATCCTACGAGCAGTACTTC
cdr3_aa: CSASGGGSYEQYF

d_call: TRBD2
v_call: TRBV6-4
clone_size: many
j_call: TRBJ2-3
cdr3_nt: TGTGCCAGCAGTGACTCGCCTAGCGGGAGCACAGATACGCAGTATTTT
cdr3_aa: CASSDSPSGSTDTQYF

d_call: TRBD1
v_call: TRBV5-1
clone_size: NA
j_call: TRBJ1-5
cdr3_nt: TGCGCCAGCAGCTCGACAGGGTTCGGTCAGCCCCAGCATTTT
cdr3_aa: CASSSTGFGQPQHF

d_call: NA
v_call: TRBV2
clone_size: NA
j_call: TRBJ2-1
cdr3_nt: TGTGCCAGCAGTGAATGGGCCGGCGTGAATGAGCAGTTCTTC
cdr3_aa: CASSEWAGVNEQFF

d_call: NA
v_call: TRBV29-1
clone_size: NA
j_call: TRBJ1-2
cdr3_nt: TGCGGCGTTGACCACAGGAGGAATGGCTACACCTTC
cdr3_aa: CGVDHRRNGYTF

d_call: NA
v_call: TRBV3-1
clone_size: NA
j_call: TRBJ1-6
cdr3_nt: TGTGCCAGCAGCCACGACCCGAATTCACCCCTCCACTTT
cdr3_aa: CASSHDPNSPLHF

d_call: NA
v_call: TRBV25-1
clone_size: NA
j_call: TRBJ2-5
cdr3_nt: TGTGCCAGCCCTCCCCCGGCCGGGGAGACCCAGTACTTC
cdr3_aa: CASPPPAGETQYF

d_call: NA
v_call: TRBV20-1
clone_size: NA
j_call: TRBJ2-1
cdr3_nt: TGCAGTGCTAGACCCCCTGTGGGGCGGGGCACCCACAATGAGCAGTTCTTC
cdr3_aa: CSARPPVGRGTHNEQFF